The 25 T cell receptor beta chains in this list originate from one sample, sequenced in a study of identical twins. TCRdb reprocessed the 5' RACE reads via MiXCR and lists one record per CDR3 protein. Of under 350,000 distinct CDR3 sequences detected, roughly 9.7% appear once; the ten largest clones hold approximately 6.5%. These data were also filed under a second study, of yellow fever vaccine responses in identical twins.

Sequenced: CD8+ T cells sorted from blood. The receptors originated from a woman aged 18-35 years in good health.

This clonotype was seen at least ten times. V is TRBV11-1 and J is TRBJ2-1, with D possibly being TRBD2 (6 bases). Trimming removed 3 bases from V and 9 bases from J, with 12 bases in between. CDR1 is SGHAT and CDR2 is FQDESV in the germline V gene (reference sequence). The CDR3 is 13 amino acids. The CDR3 protein is CASSFRLDGEQFF. The CDR3 DNA reads as TGTGCCAGCAGCTTTAGACTAGACGGTGAGCAGTTCTTC.

This clonotype was recorded a few times. The chain is built from TRBV4-1 and TRBJ2-3; TRBD1 matches 10 bases. The germline CDR1 and CDR2 sequences are MGHRA and YSYEKL. The trim removed 5 bases at V and 2 bases at J, leaving 7 bases unmatched. CDR3 length: 16 residues. The CDR3 reads CASSIRTGGVTDTQYF. The CDR3 bases are TGCGCCAGCAGCATACGGACAGGGGGGGTCACAGATACGCAGTATTTT.

In nucleotides, the CDR3 is TGTGCCAGCAGTCTTCTACGGACAGGCTACGAGCAGTACTTC. Protein sequence: CASSLLRTGYEQYF. The V call is TRBV27, the J call TRBJ2-7; 7 bases map to TRBD1. With V trimmed by 5 bases and J by 3 bases, 7 bases remained unmatched. The CDR3 has 14 amino acids. Germline V gene data show CDR1 as MNHEY and CDR2 as SMNVEV (reference sequence).

This clonotype has a handful of counts. V is TRBV12-3 or TRBV12-4 and J is TRBJ2-2, with 7 nucleotides matching TRBD2. The junction had 20 bases not matched to a gene; V was cut back by 3 bases and J by 4 bases. The CDR3 loop spans 20 amino acids. Written as DNA, the CDR3 is TGTGCCAGCAGTTTTAGGGCAGGGTTGCGGGAGAGGGCCCTCACCGGGGAGCTGTTTTTT. As protein: CASSFRAGLRERALTGELFF.

As concerns this clonotype: The CDR3 does not end in the conserved phenylalanine or tryptophan, so this is likely a read error. The DNA is omitted, as the CDR3 cannot be located on it reliably, and the CDR3 follows TCRdb's listing. The chain uses TRBV19 and TRBJ2-3. The CDR3 numbers 9 amino acids, ends counted. Germline CDR1 reads LNHDA; CDR2 reads SQIVND (reference sequence). The chain's CDR3 is CASSMRQPR.

This clonotype was recorded at least ten times. The V gene is TRBV27, the J gene TRBJ2-1, with 11 bases that match TRBD2. V trimming: 5 bases; J trimming: 7 bases; junction bases outside the gene matches: 7. CDR1 and CDR2 (germline): MNHEY, SMNVEV (reference sequence). The CDR3 is made up of 15 amino acids. Here the CDR3 reads CASSRTTSGANEQFF. The CDR3 DNA reads TGTGCCAGCAGTCGAACGACTAGCGGGGCAAATGAGCAGTTCTTC.

Only a few counts were recorded for this clonotype. The chain combines TRBV30 with TRBJ2-7, with 7 bases aligning to TRBD1. The germline V gene encodes CDR1 GTSNPN and CDR2 SVGIG (reference sequence). CDR3 size: 12 residues. After removal of 3 bases from V and 6 bases from J, the junction contained 5 bases not matched to a gene. CDR3 residues: CAWRYRGAEQYF. CDR3 sequence (DNA): TGTGCCTGGAGATACAGGGGTGCCGAGCAGTACTTC.

This chain links TRBV27 with TRBJ2-1, with 16 bases lining up with TRBD2. The germline CDR1 and CDR2 sequences are MNHEY and SMNVEV (reference sequence). The CDR3 loop spans 22 amino acids. The ends lost 3 bases at V and 3 bases at J; junction bases unmatched: 17. The CDR3 loop reads CASSFPRTGGTSGREGYNEQFF. The CDR3 DNA reads as TGTGCCAGCAGTTTCCCCCGGACAGGCGGGACTAGCGGGAGGGAAGGCTACAATGAGCAGTTCTTC.

CDR3 DNA sequence: TGCAGTGCTAGAGATTACTCCACCTACGAGCAGTACTTC. Its protein product is CSARDYSTYEQYF. The V gene is TRBV20-1, the J gene TRBJ2-7; D ambiguous. This CDR3 region has 13 residues. Germline CDR1 reads DFQATT; CDR2 reads SNEGSKA (reference sequence). The germline V and J ends were trimmed by 0 bases and 2 bases, with 8 bases remaining between them.

This clonotype showed up just a few times. The J gene is TRBJ1-2, the V gene TRBV20-1; TRBD1 matches at 9 bases. Germline V CDR1 and CDR2: DFQATT, SNEGSKA (reference sequence). The CDR3 consists of 15 residues. After removal of 3 bases from V and 6 bases from J, the junction contained 11 bases not matched to a gene. CDR3 in amino acids: CSASWDRVKVDGYTF. CDR3 coding DNA: TGCAGTGCTAGCTGGGACAGGGTAAAGGTGGATGGCTACACCTTC.

The V gene is TRBV12-3 or TRBV12-4, the J gene TRBJ2-4; tentatively, D is TRBD1 or TRBD2 (8 bases each). CDR3 size: 19 residues. The germline V and J ends were trimmed by 6 bases and 5 bases, with 29 bases remaining between them. The CDR3 DNA follows: TGTGCCAGCAGAGGGACAGGAGGAGTCGGGGGGGGCTTTGAAAACATTCAGTACTTC. Translated: CASRGTGGVGGGFENIQYF.

This clonotype was seen many times. The V and J genes are TRBV27 and TRBJ2-5, with TRBD1 matching 7 bases. The length of the CDR3 is 15 residues. Germline lookup yields CDR1 MNHEY and CDR2 SMNVEV (reference sequence). J lost 3 bases, V lost 6 bases, and 10 bases had no gene match. In DNA, the CDR3 is TGTGCCAGCAGCCCGGGACAGAACATTAAAGAGACCCAGTACTTC. This translates into CASSPGQNIKETQYF.

This rearrangement joins TRBV18 to TRBJ1-3; tentative D call: TRBD1 (5 bases). Germline CDR1 and CDR2: KGHSH and LQKENI. V was trimmed by 6 bases and J by 2 bases, leaving 14 bases between them. The CDR3 runs 15 residues. The CDR3 DNA reads as TGTGCCAGCTCCCAAACAGGTGACGCTGGAAACACCATATATTTT. This translates into CASSQTGDAGNTIYF.

V usage is TRBV12-3 or TRBV12-4 and J usage is TRBJ2-3, with TRBD1 identical over 8 bases. V trimming: 3 bases; J trimming: 3 bases; junction bases outside the gene matches: 8. CDR3 length equals 16 residues. CDR3 in DNA: TGTGCCAGCAGTTTTTCTGGGACAGGTCTAACAGATACGCAGTATTTT. Its translation is CASSFSGTGLTDTQYF.

On this clonotype itself: This may arise from a read error, as a much more abundant clone is one base away. The V and J genes are TRBV6-4 and TRBJ2-2, with 7 positions matching TRBD1. This CDR3 is 14 amino acids long. V dropped 3 bases and J dropped 4; count of bases not matched to a gene: 2. The germline gives CDR1 MRHNA, CDR2 SNTAGT. CDR3 amino acids: CASSEAGGTGELFF. CDR3 bases: TGTGCCAGCAGTGAGGCAGGGGGCACCGGGGAGCTGTTTTTT.

Ten or more counts support this clonotype. The chain has TRBV7-2 and TRBJ2-7; 8 nucleotides align to TRBD2. After removal of 5 bases from V and 3 bases from J, the junction contained 12 bases not matched to a gene. From germline, CDR1 is SGHTA and CDR2 FQGNSA. The CDR3 sequence is 16 residues long. The CDR3 nucleotides are TGTGCCAGCAGCACCAAGGGTTTGGGACTAGTCTACGAGCAGTACTTC. Protein sequence: CASSTKGLGLVYEQYF.

In this sample, this clonotype turned up a few times. The chain couples TRBV9 to TRBJ1-1; 8 positions match TRBD1. Germline V gives CDR1 SGDLS, CDR2 YYNGEE. V was clipped by 7 bases and J by 5 bases; unmatched bases: 13. The CDR3 loop spans 15 amino acids. The CDR3 region is CASGITGGAGTEAFF. The CDR3 nucleotides are TGTGCCAGCGGGATTACAGGGGGGGCCGGGACTGAAGCTTTCTTT.

This clonotype appeared many times. The V and J genes are TRBV6-5 and TRBJ2-2, with 9 bases that match TRBD1. Germline V CDR1 and CDR2: MNHEY, SVGAGI. With 2 bases clipped from V and 6 bases from J, the junction kept 1 base outside the gene matches. This CDR3 comprises 14 residues. The CDR3: CASSYRDRAGELFF. DNA of the CDR3: TGTGCCAGCAGTTACCGGGACAGGGCCGGGGAGCTGTTTTTT.

This clonotype was observed a few times. The chain employs TRBV4-2 and TRBJ2-5, with D hard to call. The CDR3 loop spans 13 amino acids. The germline gives CDR1 LGHNA, CDR2 YNFKEQ. Trimming removed 0 bases from V and 5 bases from J, with 7 bases in between. This CDR3 is CASSQEGIETQYF. The CDR3 nucleotides read TGTGCCAGCAGCCAAGAGGGTATCGAGACCCAGTACTTC.

This chain uses TRBV19 with TRBJ2-1, with TRBD2 as a possible D gene (6 bases). Germline V gives CDR1 LNHDA, CDR2 SQIVND (reference sequence). V was shortened by 6 bases and J by 7 bases, with 16 bases between the two germline ends. The CDR3 covers 14 residues. This CDR3 is CASRETSKVNEQFF. DNA of the CDR3: TGTGCCAGTAGGGAGACTAGTAAGGTGAATGAGCAGTTCTTC.

The chain combines TRBV4-2 with TRBJ2-2, with 12 bases fitting TRBD2. This CDR3 is 20 amino acids long. CDR1 and CDR2 (germline): LGHNA, YNFKEQ. Trimming took 3 bases from V and 0 from J; bases not matched to a gene: 11. CDR3 protein: CASSHPYLLAGGPNTGELFF. The CDR3 bases are TGTGCCAGCAGCCACCCTTACCTTCTAGCGGGAGGGCCGAACACCGGGGAGCTGTTTTTT.

This chain connects TRBV27 to TRBJ2-6; TRBD2 matches at 8 bases. V lost 5 bases to trimming and J lost 1 base; unmatched junction nucleotides: 7. Germline CDR1 is MNHEY and CDR2 is SMNVEV (reference sequence). CDR3 length: 17 residues. DNA of the CDR3: TGTGCCAGCAGTATCGGGACTAGTGCTTCTGGGGCCAACGTCCTGACTTTC. Translated: CASSIGTSASGANVLTF.

In this sample, this clonotype turned up many times. This chain uses TRBV29-1 with TRBJ2-1, with 11 bases aligning to TRBD1. Germline values: CDR1 SQVTM, CDR2 ANQGSEA. This CDR3 spans 17 amino acids. The V gene end was trimmed by 1 base and the J gene end by 6 bases; junction bases not matched to a gene: 11. The CDR3 nucleotides read TGCAGCGTTGAAGGATGGTCGGGACAGGGGGTTTCCAATGAGCAGTTCTTC. Translated: CSVEGWSGQGVSNEQFF.

This clonotype was recorded many times. The chain couples TRBV6-2 or TRBV6-3 to TRBJ2-7; 9 bases match TRBD1. The germline V gene has CDR1 MNHEY and CDR2 SVGEGT. V gave up 0 bases and J gave up 3 bases; unmatched junction bases: 0. CDR3 length: 14 amino acids. CDR3 in DNA: TGTGCCAGCAGTTACTCGACAGGGGGCTACGAGCAGTACTTC. Encoded protein: CASSYSTGGYEQYF.

This sequence joins TRBV7-9 and TRBJ2-7; D might be TRBD1 (6 bases). V was pared by 5 bases and J by 2 bases, with 16 bases between. CDR1 is SEHNR and CDR2 is FQNEAQ in the germline V gene (reference sequence). The CDR3 has 15 amino acids. CDR3 sequence: CASSEPRDTAYEQYF. The CDR3, as DNA: TGTGCCAGCAGCGAACCCCGGGACACCGCCTACGAGCAGTACTTC.